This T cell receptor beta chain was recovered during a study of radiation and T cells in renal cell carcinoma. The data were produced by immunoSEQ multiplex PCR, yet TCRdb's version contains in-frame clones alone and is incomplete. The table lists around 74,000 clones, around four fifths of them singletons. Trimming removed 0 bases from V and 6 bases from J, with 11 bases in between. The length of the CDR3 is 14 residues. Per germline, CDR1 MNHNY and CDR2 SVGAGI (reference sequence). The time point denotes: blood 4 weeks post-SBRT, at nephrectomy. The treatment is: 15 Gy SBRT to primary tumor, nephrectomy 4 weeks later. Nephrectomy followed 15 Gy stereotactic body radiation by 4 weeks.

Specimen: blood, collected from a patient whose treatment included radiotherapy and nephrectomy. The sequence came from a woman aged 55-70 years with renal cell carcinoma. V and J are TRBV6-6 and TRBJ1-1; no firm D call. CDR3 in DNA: TGTGCCAGCAGTTACTCGACCCGGCGGGCTGAAGCTTTCTTT. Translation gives CASSYSTRRAEAFF.